This record covers a single T cell receptor beta chain. This clonotype occurred many times. Its antigen specificity is not known. No base-level quality is on record; no much larger clone is a single base apart. Graves' hyperthyroidism was defined as stable when no progression to ophthalmopathy occurred over 18 months of follow-up. Hyperthyroidism patients were newly diagnosed, had a disease duration of under 2 months, and were aged 18 to 65 years. Patients with uncontrolled infections, other autoimmune diseases, pregnancy or lactation were excluded. Diagnoses were based on clinical symptoms, serum thyroxine and TRAb, thyroid ultrasound and orbital computed tomography. PBMCs were separated from over 9 ml of fresh peripheral blood using Ficoll-Paque density gradient centrifugation. Total RNA was extracted using Trizol reagent, and RNA quality was assessed on an Agilent 2100 Bioanalyzer. This sample was taken from a study of T cells in Graves' hyperthyroidism and ophthalmopathy (dated by TCRdb to about 2019). Some background on the complete study: Peripheral blood samples were taken at the time of initial diagnosis, prior to any treatment. TCR V-J signatures able to tell the groups apart were searched for in a discovery cohort of 95 to 100 patients, of whom 43 had Graves' ophthalmopathy and about 55 had stable Graves' hyperthyroidism. Whether ophthalmopathy could be predicted prospectively was tested in an independent validation cohort made up of about 20 hyperthyroidism patients plus 17 patients who later progressed to ophthalmopathy. The approximately 100 discovery patients were randomly split 7:3 into training and test sets. Thyroid tissue and blood T-cell repertoires from roughly 6 Graves' hyperthyroidism patients were also compared in the study. After sampling, hyperthyroidism patients received methimazole starting at 30 mg daily, and ophthalmopathy patients received high-dose intravenous methylprednisolone. The paper reports TCR Vbeta CDR3 sequencing of fewer than 150 peripheral blood samples: some 44 ophthalmopathy, 70 to 85 hyperthyroidism and approximately 17 progressor patients. Results and caveats for the whole study, not just this receptor: No statistical method was used to set the sample size in advance, and investigators knew the group allocation. Blood samples also contained most of the expanded thyroid clonotypes (frequency above 0.001), which suggests that blood repertoires may reflect thyroid immune responses. In validation, the model predicted progression to ophthalmopathy with over 65% sensitivity and about 73% specificity, a median of approximately 6.5 months before onset. A model built on a 13 V-J signature distinguished ophthalmopathy from stable hyperthyroidism, reaching over 85% sensitivity and 81.08% specificity in cross-validation and 80%/75% in testing.

Amplification of TCR beta CDR3 regions was carried out from RNA transcripts. For the first round of RT-PCR on the TCR CDR3, the HTBI primer set was used together with the Qiagen OneStep RT-PCR kit. Libraries were constructed in a second round of multiplex PCR, after which size selection and purification were performed. The libraries were sequenced on an Illumina HiSeq2000 using paired-end 100 bp reads. For the original study's pipeline: Raw data were processed with SOAPnuke, discarding reads with adapters, uncalled bases, mean Phred below 15, or no exact constant-primer or identifier match. High-quality paired reads were merged using COPE v1.2.5, and each unique nucleotide sequence was defined as a clonotype. MiTCR v1.1 was used to align the clonotypes against IMGT TRBV, TRBD and TRBJ reference segments. The analysis included only V-J combinations with a frequency above 0.0001, which together covered roughly 99% of the repertoires. The TCS score was defined as F50 (clonal expansion) divided by E x V (chaos), with BLOSUM62-based TCRdist calculated between CDR3 peptides within each V-J. Welch's t-statistics and random forest reduced roughly 530 V-J features to 10 to 15, which were used in a naive Bayes classifier (R e1071). Using fastp at Q25 and MiXCR, TCRdb reprocessed the public reads and kept productive beta chains. When rows share a CDR3 protein, they turn into one entry using the most common DNA and genes. It is TCRdb's table, rather than the study itself, that gives the V and J calls and clone size. For this sample there are 300,000 to 450,000 distinct CDR3 sequences; approximately 25% appear just once. 73% of the sample comes from the top ten.

The germline V gene supplies CDR1 KGHSH and CDR2 LQKENI. The CDR3, cysteine through phenylalanine, is 13 amino acids long. The kept DNA is CDR3 alone, 39 bases in frame from the first base. V is cut back by 8 bases and J by 3 bases, with 7 bases in the junction unmatched. The sample comprised blood. The clonotype comes from a man between 45 and 60 years old with Graves' hyperthyroidism. The chain couples TRBV18 to TRBJ2-7; 7 bases in the junction line up with TRBD1. The CDR3 region reads CASSRGQNYEQYF. The nucleotides are TGTGCCAGCAGTAGGGGACAGAACTACGAGCAGTACTTC.